This entry concerns a single TCR beta chain. This receptor's antigen is unknown. Per-base quality was not reported, and no clone a single base away is much larger than it. Sequencer: Illumina HiSeq 2500. Quantitative 5'-RACE with molecular barcodes was used to prepare TCR beta libraries. From the authors' description of their analysis: To identify disease-linked TCR variants, a new computational method was used, one built on a probabilistic model of VDJ rearrangement. TCRdb ran its own pipeline on the public reads, namely fastp trimming at Q25 and MiXCR clone calling, and kept in-frame beta chains. All rows with the same CDR3 protein become a single entry with the most common DNA and genes. The V and J calls here are based on TCRdb, not the publication. The sample table records fewer than 250,000 distinct CDR3 sequences; around 16% of these occur just once. The ten largest clones capture approximately 46% of the sample.

This specimen belongs to a study of CD8 T cells in ankylosing spondylitis (TCRdb year 2017). In terms of the full investigation: T cell receptor beta repertoires were profiled in healthy donors and ankylosing spondylitis patients so that disease-linked TCR variants could be found. The full study cohort comprised 25 ankylosing spondylitis patients and approximately 100 healthy donors. Peripheral blood samples were taken, and synovial fluid was additionally collected from ankylosing spondylitis patients. What the research found in general, with its limitations: Some motif variants were previously reported in synovial fluid and blood of reactive arthritis patients, suggesting common disease-initiation mechanisms. The disease-linked clones were reported as significantly enriched in matched synovial fluid samples from ankylosing spondylitis patients. A TCR beta motif made up of eight or nine highly homologous amino acid variants appeared to be characteristic of blood from ankylosing spondylitis patients. In peripheral blood, the disease-linked clones were found at relatively low frequencies and had a CD8+ phenotype.

The CDR3, cysteine through phenylalanine, is 15 amino acids long. This entry keeps only the CDR3 DNA: 45 bases, framed from base 1. From the germline V gene, CDR1 is MGHDK and CDR2 is SYGVNS. The trim is 8 bases for V and 3 bases for J, with a gap of 17 bases between the germline ends. This TCR derives from a male donor with ankylosing spondylitis. This chain joins TRBV25-1 to TRBJ2-1, with a weak D call of TRBD2 (6 bases match). The sample consisted of blood, either unsorted or a sorted T cell fraction (not recorded which). The CDR3 loop reads CASGTPEGNYNEQFF. The bases are TGTGCCAGCGGGACTCCCGAGGGCAACTACAATGAGCAGTTCTTC. This CDR3, with the reference TRBV25-1 and TRBJ2-1 proteins standing in past its ends, gives the full variable domain EADIYQTPRYLVIGTGKKITLECSQTMGHDKMYWYQQDPGMELHLIHYSYGVNSTEKGDLSSESTVSRIRTEHFPLTLESARPSHTSQYLCASGTPEGNYNEQFFGPGTRLTVL.